This T cell receptor (beta chain) was obtained from a study of blood T cell repertoires in COVID-19. About the research overall: The United States, Italy and Spain provided the acute and convalescent COVID-19 samples. The cDNA or gDNA used as material had been derived from T cells, B-cell-depleted T cells, or PBMCs.

CDR3 length: 13 amino acids. Germline assignment: CDR1 GTSNPN and CDR2 SVGIG (reference sequence). V was clipped by 3 bases and J by 4 bases, with 12 bases between them. In this sample, this clone turned up once. Authors' processing steps: Estimation of nucleated cell counts was performed using reference gene primer amplification. The assay was immunoSEQ multiplex PCR, and TCRdb's table has in-frame clones only and misses some. That table gives V, J and clone size, and the DNA gave D and trimming. The table lists over 15,000 clones, just under 90% of them singletons. V and J are TRBV30 and TRBJ1-1; D possibly corresponds to TRBD1 (5 bases). Sequenced sample: peripheral blood. The receptor was derived from a human donor in a cohort sampled during active COVID-19. The CDR3 DNA reads as TGTGCCTGGAGCCGAGGAGGGGTCACTGAAGCTTTCTTT. Protein product: CAWSRGGVTEAFF.